The source of this TCR beta chain is a study of blood T cell repertoires in COVID-19. The table came from immunoSEQ multiplex PCR; TCRdb's copy has only in-frame clones and leaves some out. This table has around 400,000 clones, around nine tenths appearing once. Enrollees, roughly 18 to 90 years old, lived in fewer than 25 US areas. Allocation to cohorts depended on clinical history reported by the participants. Cohort 3 donors counted as recovered after two negative PCRs, clearance, or resolved symptoms. The germline V gene encodes CDR1 SGHNT and CDR2 YYREEE (reference sequence). The CDR3 totals 13 residues. The germline V and J ends were trimmed by 7 bases and 1 base, with 11 bases remaining between them.

The chain recombines TRBV5-4 with TRBJ1-1; D is possibly TRBD1 (6 bases). Sample: PBMCs or T cells enriched from blood (not recorded which). The TCR was taken from a woman aged 25 to 45 who had recovered from COVID-19. The CDR3 sequence is CASRLGGNTEAFF. The CDR3 DNA sequence: TGTGCCAGCCGCCTAGGGGGGAACACTGAAGCTTTCTTT. The variable domain in full, completed from reference TRBV5-4 and TRBJ1-1, reads ETGVTQSPTHLIKTRGQQVTLRCSSQSGHNTVSWYQQALGQGPQFIFQYYREEENGRGNFPPRFSGLQFPNYSSELNVNALELDDSALYLCASRLGGNTEAFFGQGTRLTVV.